This is a list of T cell receptor beta chains from one sample in a study of shared clonotypes between healthy human individuals. Using immunoSEQ multiplex PCR, the repertoire was profiled, and TCRdb retains in-frame clones only, with some absent. The sample contains about 710,000 clones, around 78% of which appear only once. Sequences were obtained from memory CD4+ T cells sorted from blood. All receptors come from a young woman in good health. Each CDR3 is given with its conserved first and last residue. A D gene is named only where the DNA matches it firmly. Clone sizes are given selectively: once, few, many, or a class where the clone is expanded.

V	size	J	D	DNA	CDR3
TRBV18	few	TRBJ2-5	TRBD1	TGTGCCAGCTCGAGACAGGGATTGAGGACCCAGTACTTC	CASSRQGLRTQYF
TRBV18	many	TRBJ2-7	NA	TGTGCCAGCTCACCAACAGGCTACGAGCAGTACTTC	CASSPTGYEQYF
TRBV5-4	NA	TRBJ1-4	NA	TGTGCCAGCAGCTCTGGGCCTACGAATGAAAAACTGTTTTTT	CASSSGPTNEKLFF
TRBV29-1	NA	TRBJ1-1	TRBD1	TGCAGCGCAGGTGGAGAGGGGGCGGCTTTCTTT	CSAGGEGAAFF
TRBV7-2	NA	TRBJ2-7	NA	TGTGCCAGCAGCTTAGATCCCCGGCCAGCTTACGAGCAGTACTTC	CASSLDPRPAYEQYF
TRBV29-1	NA	TRBJ2-5	TRBD2	TGCAGCGTCACCTCTCCCGCGGGAGGGTCGTGGACCCAGTACTTC	CSVTSPAGGSWTQYF
TRBV2	NA	TRBJ2-7	TRBD2	TGTGCCAGCAAGCCGGACCTAGGGACTAGCGGAACCTACGAGCAGTACTTC	CASKPDLGTSGTYEQYF
TRBV28	NA	TRBJ2-7	NA	TGTGCCAGCAGTTCAACTTACTACGAGCAGTACTTC	CASSSTYYEQYF
TRBV6-6	NA	TRBJ1-5	TRBD1	TGTGCCAGCAGCCCCGCAGGGGGTCATAGCAATCAGCCCCAGCATTTT	CASSPAGGHSNQPQHF
TRBV7-9	NA	TRBJ1-2	TRBD1	TGTGCCAGCAACCCGACAGGGTTTTATGGCTACACCTTC	CASNPTGFYGYTF
TRBV10-3	NA	TRBJ2-5	NA	TGTGCCATCGGGCAGGCAGATGAGACCCAGTACTTC	CAIGQADETQYF
TRBV4-1	once	TRBJ2-6	TRBD1	TGCGCCAGCAGCCAGGACAGGGGGACGAGCTCTGGGGCCAACGTCCTGACTTTC	CASSQDRGTSSGANVLTF
TRBV2	NA	TRBJ2-1	NA	TGTGCCAGCACCCAACCCTTTAATGAGCAGTTCTTC	CASTQPFNEQFF
TRBV5-1	NA	TRBJ2-3	TRBD2	TGCGCCAGCAGCGGTCTAGCGGGAGTCCCAGATACGCAGTATTTT	CASSGLAGVPDTQYF
TRBV7-8	NA	TRBJ2-7	TRBD1	TGTGCCAGCACGCGCCCGGGACAGATCTACGAGCAGTACTTC	CASTRPGQIYEQYF
TRBV28	few	TRBJ1-3	NA	TGTGCCAGCAGTGGGAAGCCTGGAAACACCATATATTTT	CASSGKPGNTIYF
TRBV5-1	NA	TRBJ1-1	NA	TGCGCCAGCAGCCTCCAAGAGTCTGAAGCTTTCTTT	CASSLQESEAFF
TRBV5-6	NA	TRBJ2-5	TRBD1	TGTGCCAGCAGGGCAACCGGGACAGGGGTCGAGACCCAGTACTTC	CASRATGTGVETQYF
TRBV28	NA	TRBJ2-7	TRBD2	TGTGCCAGCAGATCCGGGACTAGCTCTCTGGAGCAGTACTTC	CASRSGTSSLEQYF